These T cell receptor beta chains were read from a single sample in a study of blood T cell repertoires in COVID-19. Produced via immunoSEQ multiplex PCR; TCRdb's table is partial and in-frame only. This table holds just over 35,000 clones, roughly nine tenths found once. The sample comprised peripheral blood. The source is a man aged 55-75 years with acute or convalescent COVID-19. Both conserved end residues are part of each CDR3. Each record gives: clone size, V gene, J gene, D gene, CDR3 protein, CDR3 DNA. The D gene is left open where the match is weak. Some rows have no size entry. The others give once, few or many, or a class for an expanded clone.

NA	TRBV18	TRBJ2-5	TRBD2	CASSRTSGDETQYF	TGTGCCAGCTCACGGACTAGCGGGGATGAGACCCAGTACTTC
NA	TRBV4-1	TRBJ2-7	NA	CASSQPSDSVYEQYF	TGCGCCAGCAGCCAACCCTCGGACAGCGTCTACGAGCAGTACTTC
NA	TRBV9	TRBJ1-1	TRBD1	CASSPAGTGTAFF	TGTGCCAGCAGCCCAGCCGGGACAGGGACAGCTTTCTTT
NA	TRBV11-2	TRBJ2-5	TRBD2	CASSATSVQETQYF	TGTGCCAGCAGCGCCACTAGCGTCCAAGAGACCCAGTACTTC
NA	TRBV6-5	TRBJ2-7	NA	CASSHTSVGHDEQYF	TGTGCCAGCAGCCACACCTCGGTGGGACACGACGAGCAGTACTTC
NA	TRBV27	TRBJ2-1	TRBD2	CASSSWTSATYNEQFF	TGTGCCAGCAGTAGCTGGACTAGCGCCACCTACAATGAGCAGTTCTTC
NA	TRBV27	TRBJ1-2	TRBD1	CASSKGTGIANYGYTF	TGTGCCAGCAGTAAAGGGACAGGGATAGCTAACTATGGCTACACCTTC
NA	TRBV27	TRBJ1-2	TRBD1	CASGDRESYGYTF	TGTGCCAGCGGAGACAGGGAGAGCTATGGCTACACCTTC
NA	TRBV7-2	TRBJ2-5	NA	CASSQDSEAQYF	TGTGCCAGCAGCCAGGACTCAGAGGCCCAGTACTTC
NA	TRBV11-3	TRBJ2-5	NA	CASSPPVAYQETQYF	TGTGCCAGCAGCCCGCCGGTTGCGTACCAAGAGACCCAGTACTTC
NA	TRBV20-1	TRBJ2-1	NA	CSARDRLEQFF	TGCAGTGCTAGAGATCGGTTAGAGCAGTTCTTC
once	TRBV28	TRBJ2-1	NA	CASSLFWQGEDEQFF	TGTGCCAGCAGTTTATTCTGGCAGGGTGAGGATGAGCAGTTCTTC
NA	TRBV7-9	TRBJ1-6	NA	CASSLLGGNSPLHF	TGTGCCAGCAGCTTACTCGGGGGGAATTCACCCCTCCACTTT
NA	TRBV5-4	TRBJ1-6	NA	CASSYEWGENSPLHF	TGTGCCAGCAGTTACGAGTGGGGGGAAAATTCACCCCTCCACTTT